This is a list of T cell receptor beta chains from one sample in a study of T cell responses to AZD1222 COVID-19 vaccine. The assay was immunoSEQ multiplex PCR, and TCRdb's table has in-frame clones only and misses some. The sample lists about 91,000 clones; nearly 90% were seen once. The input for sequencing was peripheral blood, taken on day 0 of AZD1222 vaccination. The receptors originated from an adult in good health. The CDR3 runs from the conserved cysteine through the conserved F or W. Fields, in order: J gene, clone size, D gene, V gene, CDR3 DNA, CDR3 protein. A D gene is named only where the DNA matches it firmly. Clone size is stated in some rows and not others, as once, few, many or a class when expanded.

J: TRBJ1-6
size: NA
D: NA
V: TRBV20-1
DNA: TGCAGTGCTAGTGGACCCCCGTCGGGTTCACCCCTCCACTTT
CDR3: CSASGPPSGSPLHF

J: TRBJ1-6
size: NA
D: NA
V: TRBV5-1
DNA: TGCGCCAGCAGCTTGGACTACCCCGGGACTCCATACATGGCCCTCCACTTT
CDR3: CASSLDYPGTPYMALHF

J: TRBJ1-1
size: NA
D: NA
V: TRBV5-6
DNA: TGTGCCAGCACCGCGGGGGGACGGGACACTGAAGCTTTCTTT
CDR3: CASTAGGRDTEAFF

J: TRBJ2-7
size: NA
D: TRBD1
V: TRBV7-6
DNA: TGTGCCAGCAGCCGGGGACAGGGTGGGGACGAGCAGTACTTC
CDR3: CASSRGQGGDEQYF

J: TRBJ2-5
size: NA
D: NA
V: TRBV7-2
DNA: TGTGCCAGCAGCTTGAAAAGAGGTCCTGGGGAGACCCAGTACTTC
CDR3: CASSLKRGPGETQYF

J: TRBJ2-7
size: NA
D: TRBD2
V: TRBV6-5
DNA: TGTGCCAGCAGTTACTCAAGCGGGGGTTCCTACGAGCAGTACTTC
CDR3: CASSYSSGGSYEQYF

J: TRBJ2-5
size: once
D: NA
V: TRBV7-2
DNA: TGTGCCAGCAGCTTAGTTGAGCGGGAGACCCAGTACTTC
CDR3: CASSLVERETQYF

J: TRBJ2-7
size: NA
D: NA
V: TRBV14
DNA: TGTGCCAGCAGCCAACAGACAGGCCTCACCGAGCAGTACTTC
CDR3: CASSQQTGLTEQYF

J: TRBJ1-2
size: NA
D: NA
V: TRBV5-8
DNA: TGTGCCAGCAGCTTCTCGGCTAACTATGGCTACACCTTC
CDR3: CASSFSANYGYTF

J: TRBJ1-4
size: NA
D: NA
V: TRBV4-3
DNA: TGCGCCAGCGCGCAGGGATCAACTAATGAAAAACTGTTTTTT
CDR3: CASAQGSTNEKLFF

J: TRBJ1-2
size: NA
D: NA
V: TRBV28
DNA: TGTGCCAGCAGTTTACCGGGGGCTGGCTACACCTTC
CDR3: CASSLPGAGYTF

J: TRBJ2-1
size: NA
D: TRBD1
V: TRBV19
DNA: TGTGCCAGTATCGGCACTGGGAGACAGGGCCATGAGCAGTTCTTC
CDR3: CASIGTGRQGHEQFF

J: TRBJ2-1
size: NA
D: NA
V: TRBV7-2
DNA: TGTGCCAGCAGCTTATTCAATGAGCAGTTCTTC
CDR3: CASSLFNEQFF

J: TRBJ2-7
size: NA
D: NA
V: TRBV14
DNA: TGTGCCAGCAGCCAAGTAGGATACGAGCAGTACTTC
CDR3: CASSQVGYEQYF

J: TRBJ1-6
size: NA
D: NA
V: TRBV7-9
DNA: TGTGCCAGCAGCTTAGAAGGGGGTTGGGATTCACCCCTCCACTTT
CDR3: CASSLEGGWDSPLHF

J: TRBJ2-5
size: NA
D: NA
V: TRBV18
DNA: TGTGCCAGCTCACCGAGTCGGACTCCTGAGACCCAGTACTTC
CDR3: CASSPSRTPETQYF

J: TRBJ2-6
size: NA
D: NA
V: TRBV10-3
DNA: TGTGCCATCAGTGATACCGACACTGGGGCCAACGTCCTGACTTTC
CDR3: CAISDTDTGANVLTF

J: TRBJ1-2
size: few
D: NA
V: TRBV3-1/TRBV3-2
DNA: TGTGCCAGCAGCCAACTGAGAGGCACAGGGCGTCACTATGGCTACACCTTC
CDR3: CASSQLRGTGRHYGYTF

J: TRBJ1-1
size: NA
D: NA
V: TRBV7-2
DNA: TGTGCCAGCAGCTTACCCTGGACAGTTAACACTGAAGCTTTCTTT
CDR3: CASSLPWTVNTEAFF

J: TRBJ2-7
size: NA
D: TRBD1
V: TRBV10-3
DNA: TGTGCCATCAGTGAAGGGCAGGGGGCTGGCGAGCAGTACTTC
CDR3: CAISEGQGAGEQYF

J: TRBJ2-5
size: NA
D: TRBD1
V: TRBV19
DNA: TGTGCCAGTAGTAGGGGACAGGGGGAGACCCAGTACTTC
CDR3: CASSRGQGETQYF

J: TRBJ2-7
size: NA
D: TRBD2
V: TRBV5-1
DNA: TGCGCCAGCAGCCCCCCAACTAGCGGGGCCCACTACGAGCAGTACTTC
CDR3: CASSPPTSGAHYEQYF

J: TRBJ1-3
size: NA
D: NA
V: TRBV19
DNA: TGTGCCAGTAGGCACCAGAGTGCAGGGGAAGGCACCATATATTTT
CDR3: CASRHQSAGEGTIYF

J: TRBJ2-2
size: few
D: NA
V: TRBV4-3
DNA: TGCGCCAGCAGCTCCAGCTTCGGGACCGGGGAGCTGTTTTTT
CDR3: CASSSSFGTGELFF

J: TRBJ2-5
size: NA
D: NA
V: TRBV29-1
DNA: TGCAGCGCCAGAGGAAGGGGTGAAGAGACCCAGTACTTC
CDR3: CSARGRGEETQYF

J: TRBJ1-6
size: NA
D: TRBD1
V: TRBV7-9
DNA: TGTGCCAGCAGCTCAGAGACAGGGGAACTGCTCCACTTT
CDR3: CASSSETGELLHF

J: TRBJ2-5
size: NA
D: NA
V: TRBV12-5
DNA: TGTGCTAGTGCCCTCGACCTCCAAGAGACCCAGTACTTC
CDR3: CASALDLQETQYF

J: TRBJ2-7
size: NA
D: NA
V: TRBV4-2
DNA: TGTGCCAGCAGCCAAGACGCCGGGGGCTCCTACGAGCAGTACTTC
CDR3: CASSQDAGGSYEQYF

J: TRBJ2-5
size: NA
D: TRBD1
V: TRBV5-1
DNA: TGCGCCAGCAGCTTATTGGGACAGAAAGAGACCCAGTACTTC
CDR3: CASSLLGQKETQYF

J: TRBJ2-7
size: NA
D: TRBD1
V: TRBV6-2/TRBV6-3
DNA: TGTGCCAGCAGCCGCGACAGGGTGCAGCGCGAGCAGTACTTC
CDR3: CASSRDRVQREQYF

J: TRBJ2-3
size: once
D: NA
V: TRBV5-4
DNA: TGTGCCAGCAGCTTGCTCAGCGAAGGAACGCAGTATTTT
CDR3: CASSLLSEGTQYF

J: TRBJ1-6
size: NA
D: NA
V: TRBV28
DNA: TGTGCCAGCAGTTTTGGGTCACCCCTCCACTTT
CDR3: CASSFGSPLHF

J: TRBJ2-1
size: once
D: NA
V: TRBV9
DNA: TGTGCCAGCAGCGAGTGGGGAGGTGGGTATGAGCAGTTCTTC
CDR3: CASSEWGGGYEQFF

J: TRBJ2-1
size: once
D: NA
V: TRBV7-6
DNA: TGTGCCAGCAGCTACCTCTTGGGGTTGGGATTTAACAATGAGCAGTTCTTC
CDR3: CASSYLLGLGFNNEQFF

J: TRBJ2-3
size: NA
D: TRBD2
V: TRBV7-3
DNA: TGTGCCAGCAGCCCGACTAGCGATTCAGATACGCAGTATTTT
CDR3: CASSPTSDSDTQYF

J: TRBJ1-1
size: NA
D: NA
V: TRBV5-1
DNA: TGCGCCAGCAGCAGGGGTGGGGGGCTTAACACTGAAGCTTTCTTT
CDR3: CASSRGGGLNTEAFF

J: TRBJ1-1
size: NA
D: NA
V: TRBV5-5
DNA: TGTGCCAGCAGTCGCTTTCAGCGGAACACTGAAGCTTTCTTT
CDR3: CASSRFQRNTEAFF

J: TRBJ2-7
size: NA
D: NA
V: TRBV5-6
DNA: TGTGCCAGCAGCTTAGGTGGGAGGATCGCGGAGCAGTACTTC
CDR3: CASSLGGRIAEQYF

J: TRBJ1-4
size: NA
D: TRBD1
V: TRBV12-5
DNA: TGTGCTAGTGGTGCGGGACAGGGGGCAATGGCTGAAAAACTGTTTTTT
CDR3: CASGAGQGAMAEKLFF

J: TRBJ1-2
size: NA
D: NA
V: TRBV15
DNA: TGTGCCACCAGCAGAGATTCGGCGACAGGTGGATATGGCTACACCTTC
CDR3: CATSRDSATGGYGYTF

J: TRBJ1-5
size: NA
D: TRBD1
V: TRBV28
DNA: TGTGCCAGCAGTCAGACAGGGAATGGCAATCAGCCCCAGCATTTT
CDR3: CASSQTGNGNQPQHF

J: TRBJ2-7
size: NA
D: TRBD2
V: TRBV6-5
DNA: TGTGCCAGCAGTTACGGCGGGGGGCCGTCCTACGAGCAGTACTTC
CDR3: CASSYGGGPSYEQYF

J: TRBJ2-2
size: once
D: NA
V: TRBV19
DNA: TGTGCCAGTAGTATAGTGGGTACCACCGGGGAGCTGTTTTTT
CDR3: CASSIVGTTGELFF

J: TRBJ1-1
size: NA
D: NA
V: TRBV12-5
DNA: TGTGCTAGTGCCTTCGATGCGAAAGGGACTGAAGCTTTCTTT
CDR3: CASAFDAKGTEAFF

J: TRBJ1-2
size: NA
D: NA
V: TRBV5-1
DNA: TGCGCCAGCAGCCGATCCCGGGGAGGCTACACCTTC
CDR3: CASSRSRGGYTF